This TCR beta chain comes out of a study of T-cell memory formation after mild COVID-19. Notes on the study in general: In pre-infection memory, a portion of responding clones appeared, which suggested that cross-reactive memory joined. Whether day 37 second-wave clones are SARS-CoV-2-specific was not confirmed.

Trimming stripped 3 bases from V and 4 bases from J, with 19 bases between. This CDR3 has 16 amino acids. CDR1 and CDR2 from the germline V gene are SGDLS and YYNGEE. Notes on this clonotype: Its antigen is unidentified.

5'RACE primed from the constant segment yielded TCR alpha and TCR beta cDNA libraries bearing sample barcodes and UMIs. TCRdb used MiXCR to reprocess the 5' RACE reads, holding one entry per CDR3 protein. Among approximately 580,000 distinct CDR3 sequences listed, approximately 20% were seen once. Sequencing was performed on PBMCs or a T cell subset sorted from them (not recorded which). The rearrangement joins TRBV9 to TRBJ1-2; possibly TRBD1 for D (5 bases). This sequence originates from an adult woman who had mild COVID-19 (a few samples of this study predate the infection). Cell type and time point are not known. Written as DNA, the CDR3 is TGTGCCAGCAGCGAGAGGACATCCGGGGCGGTCTATGGCTACACCTTC. Amino acids: CASSERTSGAVYGYTF. The variable domain in full, with the rest retrieved from reference TRBV9 and TRBJ1-2, is DSGVTQTPKHLITATGQRVTLRCSPRSGDLSVYWYQQSLDQGLQFLIQYYNGEERAKGNILERFSAQQFPDLHSELNLSSLELGDSALYFCASSERTSGAVYGYTFGSGTRLTVV.